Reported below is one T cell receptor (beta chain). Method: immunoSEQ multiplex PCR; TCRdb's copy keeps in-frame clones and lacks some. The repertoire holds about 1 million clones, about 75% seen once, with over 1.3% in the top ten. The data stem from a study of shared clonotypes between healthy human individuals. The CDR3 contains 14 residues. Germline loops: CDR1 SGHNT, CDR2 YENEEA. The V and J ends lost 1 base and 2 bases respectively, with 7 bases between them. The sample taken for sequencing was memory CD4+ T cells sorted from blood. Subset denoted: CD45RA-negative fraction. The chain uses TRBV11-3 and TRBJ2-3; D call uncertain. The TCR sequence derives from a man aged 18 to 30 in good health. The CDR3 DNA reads TGTGCCAGCAGCTTAGCGGCGGCCACAGATACGCAGTATTTT. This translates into CASSLAAATDTQYF.